The sequence of this TCR beta chain was determined in a study of T-cell reconstitution after alpha-beta-depleted transplantation in children. Preparation of the TCRbeta library was carried out with unique molecular identifiers. TCRdb analysed the PCR reads with MiXCR anew, one entry per CDR3 protein. This table holds roughly 400,000 distinct CDR3 sequences, approximately 20% found once. CDR1 and CDR2 from the germline V gene are MNHEY and SMNVEV (reference sequence). The length of the CDR3 is 16 residues. Between the trimmed V and J ends, which lost 4 bases and 6 bases, there was a span of 19 bases. Ten or more counts support this clonotype.

The material was PBMCs from the stem cell graft donor, obtained from the stem cell graft. The chain recombines TRBV27 with TRBJ1-5; a possible D gene is TRBD1 (6 bases). This TCR came from a human donor who donated a stem cell graft to a child with acute myeloid leukemia. The CDR3 bases are TGTGCCAGCAGTTCAGAGGGGGGGCTTCGGATTCAGCCCCAGCATTTT. Amino acid sequence: CASSSEGGLRIQPQHF.